Reported below is one TCR beta chain. There are a few counts of this clonotype. Its target antigen remains unknown. No per-base quality is available; no much larger clone lies one base away. The label giving this sample's time point can be read as: patch test 3, about 24 weeks after DPC sensitization. The treatment or condition label corresponds to: therapeutic diphenylcyclopropenone sensitization with weekly scalp DPC. Blood at each patch-test visit was drawn before the patch test was applied. To be eligible, patients had to be aged 18 to 70, diagnosed with alopecia and judged suitable for DPC therapy, while pregnant patients were excluded. Total RNA was extracted from unfractionated whole blood that had been collected in Tempus Blood RNA tubes. The source of the sample is a study of human T cells and chemical hapten exposure (dated by TCRdb to the early 2020s). Background on the whole study: For sensitization, 2% DPC in acetone was applied to a roughly 2 cm by roughly 2 cm area of upper inner arm skin. Libraries were pooled for sequencing, and per-sample TCR yields varied mainly because of small differences in library volumes within the pool. In alopecia patients, the study followed how the peripheral blood TCR repertoire changed in vivo over primary and secondary sensitization to diphenylcyclopropenone (DPC), a hapten. Twenty-nine alopecia patients provided blood for TCR sequencing at one to four time points (pre-sensitization, 2, 6 and 24 weeks). The mostly female patient cohort included alopecia areata with under or over 50% scalp involvement, alopecia totalis and alopecia universalis. Patients additionally received weekly therapeutic DPC doses to the scalp throughout the roughly 26-week study period. Patch tests used Finn chambers with 0.01% DPC on the upper back, scored after 6 days by International Contact Dermatitis Research Group standards. Patient blood was sampled pre-sensitization (week 0) and at 2, 6 and about 24 weeks after DPC sensitization. Overall study results and their limits: Patch test score was positively correlated with the number of PT1 expanded TCRs, with significance at thresholds 8, 16 and 32 but not at 4. DPC sensitization did not change how many TCRs were above 1 in 1000 frequency, and no evidence was found of alterations in global repertoire structure. Because all patients had alopecia, a presumed autoimmune disease, the immune response of the patients might differ from that of healthy individuals. After repeated subsampling, changes were observed in the strength of the expansion versus patch-test correlation and in the threshold at which the correlation became significant. Compared with pre-sensitization or healthy control sets, expanded TCRs formed significantly more large CDR3 similarity clusters, which is consistent with antigen-driven responses.

CDR1 and CDR2, looked up from the germline V gene, are LGHNA and YNFKEQ. V was cut back by 3 bases and J by 6 bases, leaving a gap of 20 bases between them. Including the terminal cysteine and phenylalanine, the CDR3 comprises 16 residues. The DNA shown is the 48-base CDR3, in frame from base 1. Receptors were amplified or captured by RACE. The sequencer listed for this sample is NextSeq 500. Library preparation attached unique molecular identifiers to individual cDNA molecules for quantitative, reproducible TCR counting. Each blood RNA sample was used to sequence both TCR alpha and TCR beta chains. The authors' analysis ran thus. Samples had a median of roughly 100,000 TCRs, with a range from about 23,224 to 750,000. V, J and CDR3 annotation of the TCR reads was performed with the Decombinator software suite. For PS versus PT1 abundance plots, all samples were subsampled to the same number of TCRs (28,000). Expanded TCRs were defined as absent before sensitization and observed at least eight times at the 2-week time point. In-frame beta chains were kept once TCRdb had trimmed the public reads at Q25 with fastp and called clones with MiXCR. Here each entry gathers all rows of one CDR3 protein and keeps the most common genes and DNA. The V and J calls reflect TCRdb's pipeline rather than the authors' work. For this sample there are more than 150,000 distinct CDR3 sequences; under 25% appear just once. The top ten clonotypes cover about 2.3% of the sample.

The chain joins TRBV4-2 to TRBJ1-1; a confident D gene designation cannot be given. Sequenced here: whole blood, sampled in connection with sensitization to the hapten diphenylcyclopropenone (DPC). This sequence was found in a woman aged 40 to 50 with alopecia areata. Some clones in this sample may be carry-over from other donors' samples. The nucleotides are TGTGCCAGCAGCCACCTACAGCGGGGAGGCGGCGCTGAAGCTTTCTTT. Protein translation: CASSHLQRGGGAEAFF.